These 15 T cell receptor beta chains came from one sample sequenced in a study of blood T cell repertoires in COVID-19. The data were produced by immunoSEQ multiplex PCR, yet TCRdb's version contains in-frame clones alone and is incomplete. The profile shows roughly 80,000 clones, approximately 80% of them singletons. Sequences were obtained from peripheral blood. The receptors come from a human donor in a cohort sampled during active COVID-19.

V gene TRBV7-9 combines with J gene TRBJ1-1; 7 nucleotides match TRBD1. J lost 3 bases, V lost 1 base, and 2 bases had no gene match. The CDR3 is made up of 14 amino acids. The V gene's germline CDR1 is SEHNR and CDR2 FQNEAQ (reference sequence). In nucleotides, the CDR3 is TGTGCCAGCAGCTTAGGACAGGGTGACACTGAAGCTTTCTTT. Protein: CASSLGQGDTEAFF. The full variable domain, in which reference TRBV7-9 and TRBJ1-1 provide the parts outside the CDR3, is DTGVSQNPRHKITKRGQNVTFRCDPISEHNRLYWYRQTLGQGPEFLTYFQNEAQLEKSRLLSDRFSAERPKGSFSTLEIQRTEQGDSAMYLCASSLGQGDTEAFFGQGTRLTVV.

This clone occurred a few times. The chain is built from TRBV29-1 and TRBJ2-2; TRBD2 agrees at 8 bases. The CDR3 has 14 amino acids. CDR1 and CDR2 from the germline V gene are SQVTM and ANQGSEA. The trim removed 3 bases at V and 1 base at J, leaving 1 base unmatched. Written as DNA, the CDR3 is TGCAGCGTTGATGCGGGGGGGAACACCGGGGAGCTGTTTTTT. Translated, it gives CSVDAGGNTGELFF.

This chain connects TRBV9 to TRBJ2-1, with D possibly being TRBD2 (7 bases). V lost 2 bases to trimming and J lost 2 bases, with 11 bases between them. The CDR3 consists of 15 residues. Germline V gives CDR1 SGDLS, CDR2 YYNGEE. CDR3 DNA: TGTGCCAGCAGCGTGGGGGGGGCCACCTACAATGAGCAGTTCTTC. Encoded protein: CASSVGGATYNEQFF.

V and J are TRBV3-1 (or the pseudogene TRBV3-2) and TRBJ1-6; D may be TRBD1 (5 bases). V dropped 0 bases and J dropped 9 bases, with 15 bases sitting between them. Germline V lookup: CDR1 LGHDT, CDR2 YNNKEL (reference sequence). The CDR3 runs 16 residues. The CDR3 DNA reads TGTGCCAGCAGCCAAGATCGGGGGATCTTAGGTTCACCCCTCCACTTT. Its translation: CASSQDRGILGSPLHF.

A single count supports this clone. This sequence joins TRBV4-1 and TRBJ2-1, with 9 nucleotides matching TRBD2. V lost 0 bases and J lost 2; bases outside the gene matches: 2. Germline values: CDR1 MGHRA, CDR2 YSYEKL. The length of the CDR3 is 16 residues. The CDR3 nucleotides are TGCGCCAGCAGCCAAGATCTAGCGGGAACCTACAATGAGCAGTTCTTC. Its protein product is CASSQDLAGTYNEQFF.

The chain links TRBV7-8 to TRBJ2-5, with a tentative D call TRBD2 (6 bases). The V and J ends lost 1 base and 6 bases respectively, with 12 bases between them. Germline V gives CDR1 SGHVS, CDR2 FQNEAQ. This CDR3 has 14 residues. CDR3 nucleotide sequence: TGTGCCAGCAGCTTAGGCGGGATTCGGAAGACCCAGTACTTC. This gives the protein CASSLGGIRKTQYF.

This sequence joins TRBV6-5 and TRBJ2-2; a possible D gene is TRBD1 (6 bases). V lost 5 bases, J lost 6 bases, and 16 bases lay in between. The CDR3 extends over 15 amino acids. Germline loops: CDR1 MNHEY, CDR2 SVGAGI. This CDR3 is CASSTGWGRAGELFF. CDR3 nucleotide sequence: TGTGCCAGCAGTACGGGCTGGGGGCGGGCCGGGGAGCTGTTTTTT.

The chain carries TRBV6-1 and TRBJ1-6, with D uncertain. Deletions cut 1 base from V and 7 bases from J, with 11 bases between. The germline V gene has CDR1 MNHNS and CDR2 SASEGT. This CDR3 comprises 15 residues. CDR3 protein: CASSEVGLGNSPLHF. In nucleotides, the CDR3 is TGTGCCAGCAGTGAAGTGGGCCTTGGGAATTCACCCCTCCACTTT.

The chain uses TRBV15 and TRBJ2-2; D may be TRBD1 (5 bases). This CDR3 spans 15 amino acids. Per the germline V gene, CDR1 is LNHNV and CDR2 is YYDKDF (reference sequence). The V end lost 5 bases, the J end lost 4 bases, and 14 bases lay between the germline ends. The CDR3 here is CATSPGAPGTGELFF. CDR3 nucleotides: TGTGCCACCAGCCCTGGGGCCCCGGGCACCGGGGAGCTGTTTTTT.

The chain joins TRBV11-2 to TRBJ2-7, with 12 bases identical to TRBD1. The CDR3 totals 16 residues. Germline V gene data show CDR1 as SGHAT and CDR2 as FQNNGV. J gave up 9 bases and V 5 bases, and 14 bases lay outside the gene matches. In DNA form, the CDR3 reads TGTGCCAGCAGCCGCACGCCGGGACAGGGGGCCTTAGGGCAGTACTTC. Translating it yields CASSRTPGQGALGQYF.

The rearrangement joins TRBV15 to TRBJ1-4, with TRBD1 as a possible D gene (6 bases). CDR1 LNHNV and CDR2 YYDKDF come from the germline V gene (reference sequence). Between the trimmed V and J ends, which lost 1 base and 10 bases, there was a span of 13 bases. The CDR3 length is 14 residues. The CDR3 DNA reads TGTGCCACCAGCAGAGGACAGGTCGGCGGAAAACTGTTTTTT. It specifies CATSRGQVGGKLFF.

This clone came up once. CDR3 DNA sequence: TGTGCCAGTAGTACCTTTCGAAGCGGGGCGACAGATACGCAGTATTTT. It codes for CASSTFRSGATDTQYF. The V call is TRBV19, the J call TRBJ2-3, with TRBD2 matching over 7 bases. V gave up 4 bases and J gave up 3 bases; unmatched junction bases: 10. The CDR3 consists of 16 residues. Germline CDR1 and CDR2: LNHDA and SQIVND (reference sequence).

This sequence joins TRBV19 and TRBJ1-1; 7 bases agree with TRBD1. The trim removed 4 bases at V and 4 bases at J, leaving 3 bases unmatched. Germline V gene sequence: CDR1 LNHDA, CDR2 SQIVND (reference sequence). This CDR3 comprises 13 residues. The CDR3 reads CASSRDRVTEAFF. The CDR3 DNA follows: TGTGCCAGTAGTAGGGACAGAGTCACTGAAGCTTTCTTT.

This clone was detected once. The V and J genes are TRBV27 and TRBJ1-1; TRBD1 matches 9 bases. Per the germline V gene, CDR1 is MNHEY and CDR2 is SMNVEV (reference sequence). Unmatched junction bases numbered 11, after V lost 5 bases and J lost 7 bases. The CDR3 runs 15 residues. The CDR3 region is CASSPLGQGKIEAFF. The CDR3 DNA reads TGTGCCAGCAGTCCCTTAGGACAGGGGAAGATTGAAGCTTTCTTT.

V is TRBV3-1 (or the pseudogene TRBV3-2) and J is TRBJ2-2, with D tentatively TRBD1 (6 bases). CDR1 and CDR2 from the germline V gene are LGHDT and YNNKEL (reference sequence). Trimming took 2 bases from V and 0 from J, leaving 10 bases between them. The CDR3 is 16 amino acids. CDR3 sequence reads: CASSQKGVTNTGELFF. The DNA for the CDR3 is TGTGCCAGCAGCCAAAAGGGGGTTACGAACACCGGGGAGCTGTTTTTT.